The 3 T cell receptor beta chains below all came from one sample that was sequenced in a study of shared clonotypes between healthy human individuals. Sequencing was performed with immunoSEQ multiplex PCR; in TCRdb, only in-frame clones are kept and a portion is missing. The sample carries about 460,000 clones, roughly three quarters recorded once. Sequences were obtained from PBMCs. All receptors derive from a woman aged 40 to 50 in good health. Some clones in this sample may be carry-over from other donors' samples.

This chain uses TRBV29-1 with TRBJ2-5; 8 bases agree with TRBD2. The J call may be faulty, since TRBJ2-7 better matches the DNA end. Germline assignment: CDR1 SQVTM and CDR2 ANQGSEA. This CDR3 is 12 amino acids long. Written as DNA, the CDR3 is TGCAGCGTTGAGCTAGCGGGCTACGAGCAGTACTTC. This sequence encodes CSVELAGYEQYF.

The chain has TRBV11-2 and TRBJ1-1, with D perhaps matching TRBD1 (5 bases). CDR1 and CDR2 from the germline V gene are SGHAT and FQNNGV. V lost 1 base, J lost 4 bases, and 10 bases lay in between. This CDR3 spans 14 amino acids. CDR3 bases: TGTGCCAGCAGCTTAGCACAGGAGGGCACTGAAGCTTTCTTT. This gives the protein CASSLAQEGTEAFF. The whole variable domain, remainder taken from reference TRBV11-2 and TRBJ1-1, is EAGVAQSPRYKIIEKRQSVAFWCNPISGHATLYWYQQILGQGPKLLIQFQNNGVVDDSQLPKDRFSAERLKGVDSTLKIQPAKLEDSAVYLCASSLAQEGTEAFFGQGTRLTVV.

As concerns this clone: A read error is likely here: a far larger clone is one base away. The DNA for the CDR3 is TGTGCCTGGAGTCCCCAGGGCGCGGAAGCCGGGGAGCTGTTTTTT. Protein sequence: CAWSPQGAEAGELFF. This chain uses TRBV30 with TRBJ2-2, with a tentative D call TRBD1 (5 bases). Trimming pared 2 bases from V and 6 bases from J, leaving 16 bases between. The CDR3 is 15 amino acids. Germline V gene sequence: CDR1 GTSNPN, CDR2 SVGIG (reference sequence). Filled out from reference TRBV30 and TRBJ2-2, the complete variable domain reads SQTIHQWPATLVQPVGSPLSLECTVEGTSNPNLYWYRQAAGRGLQLLFYSVGIGQISSEVPQNLSASRPQDRQFILSSKKLLLSDSGFYLCAWSPQGAEAGELFFGEGSRLTVL.